These 11 T cell receptor beta chains were all obtained from the same sample, sequenced in a study of shared clonotypes between healthy human individuals. Sequencing used immunoSEQ multiplex PCR; TCRdb keeps in-frame clones, though not all of them. Altogether roughly 2 million clones are present, about 95% being singletons, with the ten largest covering 0.85% to 1.2%. Naive CD8 cells, CD45RO-negative and positively selected for CCR7, excluded terminally differentiated effector memory CD45RA+ cells. Sequenced sample: naive CD8+ T cells sorted from blood. The receptors were sampled from a man between 18 and 35 years old in good health.

Note on this clone: Other DNA sequences in this sample translate to the same CDR3. The J gene is TRBJ2-5, the V gene TRBV14; D is uncertain. This CDR3 spans 12 amino acids. CDR1 and CDR2 (germline): SGHDN, FVKESK. V shed 0 bases and J shed 5 bases, with 4 bases lying between them. The DNA for the CDR3 is TGTGCCAGCAGCCAAGATCTGGAGACCCAGTACTTC. Translation gives CASSQDLETQYF.

About this clone itself: A junction end diverges from the germline sequence, so it may reflect a read error. Other DNA variants within this sample encode the same CDR3. The CDR3 is CASSLGEGETQYF. The CDR3 DNA follows: TGTGCTAGCAGCTTAGGTGAGGGAGAGACCCAGTACTTC. The chain couples TRBV7-7 to TRBJ2-5, with a tentative D call TRBD2 (5 bases). The CDR3 runs to 13 residues. CDR1 and CDR2 (germline): SSHAT, FNYEAQ (reference sequence). Full variable domain (outside the CDR3, taken from reference TRBV7-7 and TRBJ2-5): GAGVSQSPRYKVTKRGQDVTLRCDPISSHATLYWYQQALGQGPEFLTYFNYEAQPDKSGLPSDRFSAERPEGSISTLTIQRTEQRDSAMYRCASSLGEGETQYFGPGTRLLVL.

This clone was seen only once. The J gene is TRBJ2-3, the V gene TRBV19; a weak D match, TRBD2 (6 bases). Trimming left V 5 bases short and J 5 bases short, with 11 bases between. The CDR3 spans 13 residues. Germline V gives CDR1 LNHDA, CDR2 SQIVND (reference sequence). The CDR3 reads CASSLPAGDTQYF. The CDR3 coding sequence is TGTGCCAGTAGTCTTCCAGCGGGAGATACGCAGTATTTT.

Note on this clone: Other DNA sequences from this sample encode an identical CDR3 as well. The J gene is TRBJ1-5, the V gene TRBV27; no firm D call. The CDR3 spans 14 residues. V gave up 9 bases and J gave up 0 bases, with 12 bases separating them. In germline, CDR1 is MNHEY, CDR2 SMNVEV (reference sequence). The CDR3, as DNA: TGTGCCAGTCGGCCGGGCGGTAGCAATCAGCCCCAGCATTTT. Residues: CASRPGGSNQPQHF.

This chain uses TRBV18 with TRBJ1-2; tentative D call: TRBD1 (5 bases). V shed 0 bases and J shed 3 bases, with 11 bases lying between them. This CDR3 contains 15 residues. Germline V lookup: CDR1 KGHSH, CDR2 LQKENI. The CDR3, as DNA: TGTGCCAGCTCACCACCCGGGGGGTCTCACTATGGCTACACCTTC. Translation gives CASSPPGGSHYGYTF. The variable domain in full, completed from reference TRBV18 and TRBJ1-2, reads NAGVMQNPRHLVRRRGQEARLRCSPMKGHSHVYWYRQLPEEGLKFMVYLQKENIIDESGMPKERFSAEFPKEGPSILRIQQVVRGDSAAYFCASSPPGGSHYGYTFGSGTRLTVV.

CDR3 in amino acids: CASKSAVVQETQYF. The CDR3 DNA follows: TGTGCCAGCAAGTCCGCCGTCGTTCAAGAGACCCAGTACTTC. The chain is built from TRBV7-9 and TRBJ2-5; D remains ambiguous. The CDR3 consists of 14 residues. Between the trimmed V and J ends, which lost 7 bases and 2 bases, there was a span of 14 bases. CDR1 is SEHNR and CDR2 is FQNEAQ in the germline V gene (reference sequence).

This clone has just one count. The CDR3 reads CASSDLGRVMAGELFF. Here the CDR3 DNA reads TGTGCCAGCAGTGACTTAGGAAGGGTGATGGCCGGGGAGCTGTTTTTT. V is TRBV6-1 and J is TRBJ2-2; D unresolved. The CDR3 has 16 amino acids. Germline CDR1 is MNHNS and CDR2 is SASEGT. V was cut by 3 bases and J by 6 bases, with 17 bases left in between.

This clone came up a few times. The CDR3 DNA reads as TGTGCCATCAGCTGGAACGATTCACCCCTCCACTTT. Its translation: CAISWNDSPLHF. The chain carries TRBV10-3 and TRBJ1-6; no definite D call. V lost 6 bases and J lost 8, with 8 bases in between. Germline V gene sequence: CDR1 ENHRY, CDR2 SYGVKD. CDR3 size: 12 residues.

V usage is TRBV7-9 and J usage is TRBJ1-1; tentatively, D is TRBD1 (5 bases). This CDR3 is built from 15 residues. From germline, CDR1 is SEHNR and CDR2 FQNEAQ (reference sequence). Trimming removed 5 bases from V and 5 bases from J, with 18 bases in between. CDR3 DNA sequence: TGTGCCAGCAGCCTCGTCGGGGCTGCGGGGACTGAAGCTTTCTTT. It translates to CASSLVGAAGTEAFF. Complete variable domain (other parts from reference TRBV7-9 and TRBJ1-1): DTGVSQNPRHKITKRGQNVTFRCDPISEHNRLYWYRQTLGQGPEFLTYFQNEAQLEKSRLLSDRFSAERPKGSFSTLEIQRTEQGDSAMYLCASSLVGAAGTEAFFGQGTRLTVV.

The chain is built from TRBV7-9 and TRBJ2-6; D remains unclear. This CDR3 contains 17 residues. Trimming took 5 bases from V and 0 from J, leaving 14 bases between them. The germline gives CDR1 SEHNR, CDR2 FQNEAQ (reference sequence). CDR3 coding DNA: TGTGCCAGCAGCCATAGTGGGGATAGCTCTGGGGCCAACGTCCTGACTTTC. The encoded protein is CASSHSGDSSGANVLTF.

This clone was recorded only once. CDR3 amino acids: CASSLAPGLAENTDTQYF. The DNA for the CDR3 is TGTGCCAGCAGCTTAGCGCCCGGACTAGCGGAGAACACAGATACGCAGTATTTT. This chain joins TRBV11-1 and TRBJ2-3; 10 bases agree with TRBD2. Trimming at V came to 0 bases and at J to 2 bases, leaving 8 bases not matched to a gene. CDR1 and CDR2 from the germline V gene are SGHAT and FQDESV (reference sequence). CDR3 size: 18 residues. Full variable domain (rest looked up from reference TRBV11-1 and TRBJ2-3): EAEVAQSPRYKITEKSQAVAFWCDPISGHATLYWYRQILGQGPELLVQFQDESVVDDSQLPKDRFSAERLKGVDSTLKIQPAELGDSAMYLCASSLAPGLAENTDTQYFGPGTRLTVL.